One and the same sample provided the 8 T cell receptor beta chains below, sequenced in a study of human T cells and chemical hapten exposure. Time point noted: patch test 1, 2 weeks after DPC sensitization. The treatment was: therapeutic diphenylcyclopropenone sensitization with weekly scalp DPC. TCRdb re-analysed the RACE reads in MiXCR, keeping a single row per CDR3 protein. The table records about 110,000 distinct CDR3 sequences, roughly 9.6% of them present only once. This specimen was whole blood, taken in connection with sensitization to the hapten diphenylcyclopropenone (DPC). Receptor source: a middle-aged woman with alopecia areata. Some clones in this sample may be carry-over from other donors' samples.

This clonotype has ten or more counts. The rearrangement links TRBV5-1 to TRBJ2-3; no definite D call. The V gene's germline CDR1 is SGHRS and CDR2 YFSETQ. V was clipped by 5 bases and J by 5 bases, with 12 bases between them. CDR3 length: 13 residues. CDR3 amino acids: CASSPSERDTQYF. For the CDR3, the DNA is TGCGCCAGCAGTCCTTCCGAGAGAGATACGCAGTATTTT.

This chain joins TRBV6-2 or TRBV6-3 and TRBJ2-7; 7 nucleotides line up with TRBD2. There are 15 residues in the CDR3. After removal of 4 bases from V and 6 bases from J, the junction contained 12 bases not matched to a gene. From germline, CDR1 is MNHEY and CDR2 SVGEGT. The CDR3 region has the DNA TGTGCCAGCAGTTGGACTGCTAGCGGCGGTGTCGAGCAGTACTTC. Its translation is CASSWTASGGVEQYF.

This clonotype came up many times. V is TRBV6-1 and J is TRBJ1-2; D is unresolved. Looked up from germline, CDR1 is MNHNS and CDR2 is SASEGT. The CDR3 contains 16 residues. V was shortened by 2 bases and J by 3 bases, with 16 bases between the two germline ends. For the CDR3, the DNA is TGTGCCAGCAGTGAAACCCTGGAGGGCCTGTACTATGGCTACACCTTC. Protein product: CASSETLEGLYYGYTF.

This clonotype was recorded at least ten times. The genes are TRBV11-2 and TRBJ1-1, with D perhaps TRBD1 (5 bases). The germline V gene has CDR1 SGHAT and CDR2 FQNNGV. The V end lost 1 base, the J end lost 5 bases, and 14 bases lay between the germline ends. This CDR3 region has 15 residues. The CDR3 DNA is TGTGCCAGCAGCTTAGGGGTAGGGGCTACGACTGAAGCTTTCTTT. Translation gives CASSLGVGATTEAFF.

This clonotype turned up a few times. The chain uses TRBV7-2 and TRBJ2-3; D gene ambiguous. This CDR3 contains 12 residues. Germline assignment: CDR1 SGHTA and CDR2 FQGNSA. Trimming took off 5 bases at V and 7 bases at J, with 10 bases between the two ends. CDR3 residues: CASSPSSNTQYF. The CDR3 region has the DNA TGTGCCAGCAGCCCTTCCTCAAATACGCAGTATTTT.

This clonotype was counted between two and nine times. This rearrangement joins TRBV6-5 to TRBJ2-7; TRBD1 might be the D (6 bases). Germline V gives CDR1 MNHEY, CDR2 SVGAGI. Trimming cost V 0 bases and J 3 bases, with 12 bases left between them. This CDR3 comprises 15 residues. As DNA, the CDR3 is TGTGCCAGCAGTTACTCGGATGAGGGGGACTACGAGCAGTACTTC. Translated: CASSYSDEGDYEQYF.

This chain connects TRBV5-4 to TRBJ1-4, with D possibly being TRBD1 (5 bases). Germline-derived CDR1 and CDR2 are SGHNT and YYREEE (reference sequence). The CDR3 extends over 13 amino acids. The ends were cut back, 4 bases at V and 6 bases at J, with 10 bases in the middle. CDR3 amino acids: CASSGGPHEKLFF. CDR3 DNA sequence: TGTGCCAGCAGCGGGGGACCCCATGAAAAACTGTTTTTT.

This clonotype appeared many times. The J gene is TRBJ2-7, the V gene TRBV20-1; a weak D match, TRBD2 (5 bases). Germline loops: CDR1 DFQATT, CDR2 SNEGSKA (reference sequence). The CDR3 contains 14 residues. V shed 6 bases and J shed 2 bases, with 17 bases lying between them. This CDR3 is CSAPEVTGAYEQYF. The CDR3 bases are TGCAGTGCCCCGGAGGTGACGGGTGCCTACGAGCAGTACTTC.